This T cell receptor beta chain was captured by sequencing in a study of cytomegalovirus exposure and HLA in healthy donors. Note on this clone: Its target is not known.

PCR involved 60 Vbeta and 13 Jbeta primers. The repertoire was sequenced with immunoSEQ multiplex PCR; TCRdb's copy has only in-frame clones and lacks some. The sample comprises 100,000 to 150,000 clones, more than 65% of which are singletons, and around 13% rests with the top ten. Regarding the study as a whole: A missense variant in DCLRE1C was later tied to TCR beta V- and J-gene trimming.

Trimming removed 1 base from V and 9 bases from J; junction bases left unmatched: 15. The CDR3 is 18 amino acids. Germline CDR1 MGHRA, CDR2 YSYEKL. The chain has TRBV4-1 and TRBJ2-1; 10 nucleotides match TRBD2. Sequences were obtained from PBMCs. This TCR was sampled from a woman between 40 and 50 years old in good health and CMV-seropositive. The CDR3 reads CASSQVFSGRRIGGEQFF. The CDR3 coding sequence is TGCGCCAGCAGCCAAGTCTTTAGCGGGAGGAGGATAGGGGGTGAGCAGTTCTTC.